Sequencing of this TCR beta chain was carried out in a study of CXCR3-negative and CXCR3-positive naive CD8 T cells. It was by 5' RACE with UMI labels that the TRB cDNA libraries were prepared. TCRdb reprocessed the 5' RACE reads and reports one entry per CDR3 protein, with no DNA. The sample holds about 56,000 distinct CDR3 sequences. The CDR3 sequence is 12 residues long. CDR1 is SQVTM, CDR2 ANQGSEA, per germline. Worth noting for this clonotype: Its antigen is still unknown.

Study-wide points: Greater hydrophobicity was found in TRB CDR3s of CXCR3-positive naive cells than of CXCR3-negative naive cells.

This chain uses TRBV29-1 with TRBJ2-3. The clonotype originates from a human donor in good health. Some clones in this sample may be carry-over from other donors' samples. The sequenced sample consisted of naive CXCR3+ CD8+ T cells from blood. Subset denoted: CD45RO-CCR7+CD27+CD95- naive CD8+ T cells expressing CXCR3 (TNR3+). The CDR3 loop reads CSVADTTDTQYF.